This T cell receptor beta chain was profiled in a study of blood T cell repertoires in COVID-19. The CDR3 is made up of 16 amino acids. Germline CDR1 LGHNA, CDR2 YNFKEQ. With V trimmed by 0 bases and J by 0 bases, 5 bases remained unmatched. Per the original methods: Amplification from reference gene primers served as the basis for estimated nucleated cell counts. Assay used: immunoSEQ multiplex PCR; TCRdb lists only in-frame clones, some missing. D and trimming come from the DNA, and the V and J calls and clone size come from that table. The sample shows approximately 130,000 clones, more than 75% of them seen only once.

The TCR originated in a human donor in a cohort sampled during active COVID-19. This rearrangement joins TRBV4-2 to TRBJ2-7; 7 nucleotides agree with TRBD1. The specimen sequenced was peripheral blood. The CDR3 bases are TGTGCCAGCAGCCAAGAATTCGGACAGGCCTCCTACGAGCAGTACTTC. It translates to CASSQEFGQASYEQYF.